This TCR beta chain was captured in a study of shared clonotypes between healthy human individuals. V was shortened by 3 bases and J by 5 bases, with 5 bases between the two germline ends. The CDR3 contains 11 residues. The germline V gene has CDR1 SGHTA and CDR2 FQGTGA. Using immunoSEQ multiplex PCR, the repertoire was profiled, and TCRdb retains in-frame clones only, with some absent. This table holds approximately 650,000 clones, nearly 97% found once. Naive-designated CD8 cells lacked CD45RO, were positively enriched for CCR7, and omitted terminally differentiated effector memory CD45RA+ cells. Source material: naive CD8+ T cells sorted from blood. This TCR was sampled from a woman between 25 and 40 years old in good health. The chain carries TRBV7-3 and TRBJ2-7; no clear D gene. Here the CDR3 reads CASSFSDEQYF. The CDR3 DNA reads TGTGCCAGCAGCTTTTCCGACGAGCAGTACTTC.